This section outlines one TCR beta chain sequence together with its context. The CDR3 spans 12 residues. V was clipped by 2 bases and J by 5 bases, with 6 bases between them. Participants spanned ages about 18 to 100 years and resided in about 24 US areas. Original methodology: From reference gene primer amplification, estimates of nucleated cell counts were derived. Only in-frame clones appear in the TCRdb table, and some are missing; sequencing was by immunoSEQ multiplex PCR. V, J and clone size reflect that table, while D and trimming were determined from the DNA. The sample shows about 250,000 clones, approximately 85% of them seen only once. This entry is derived from a study of blood T cell repertoires in COVID-19. Study-level information: Sample material is recorded as cDNA or gDNA derived from T cells, B-cell-depleted T cells, or PBMCs.

The V and J genes are TRBV12-3 or TRBV12-4 and TRBJ2-5; a weak D match, TRBD2 (6 bases). Material for sequencing was PBMCs or T cells enriched from blood (not recorded which). The TCR comes from a woman between 45 and 60 years old who had been exposed to COVID-19. DNA of the CDR3: TGTGCCAGCAGTTTAAGCGGGGAGACCCAGTACTTC. Its protein is CASSLSGETQYF.